This record covers a single T cell receptor (beta chain). Its target is unknown. Eight separate reactions for every sample produced the cDNA. Each UMI harboured a 6-nucleotide sample barcode and was appended via template switching. TCRdb re-called the 5' RACE reads and catalogs CDR3 proteins one per entry, DNA excluded. The sample is made up of about 300,000 distinct CDR3 sequences, and the top ten hold approximately 5.9% of it. These data belong to a study of monozygotic twins with inflammatory bowel disease. Study-level points and caveats: IBD patients exhibited fewer clonotypes shared with other individuals than healthy twins, particularly with disease activity. Cells of different T cell subtypes could not be told apart.

Germline V CDR1 and CDR2: SEHNR, FQNEAQ (reference sequence). The CDR3 covers 16 residues. Input material: blood. The receptor comes from a human donor with ulcerative colitis or Crohn's disease, or a healthy co-twin of an affected twin (not recorded which). The chain recombines TRBV7-9 with TRBJ1-1; without DNA, the TCRdb call of TRBD1 cannot be checked. This CDR3 reads CASSSEWGVMNTEAFF.